This T cell receptor (beta chain) was observed in a study of T cell repertoires in cytomegalovirus infection. Study-wide background: Indications came from public TCR beta signatures; they pointed to CMV infection and to a matching HLA type. General study findings and limits: Carriers of CMV and the relevant HLA type were discriminated by public TCR beta frequency. Clonotype analysis showed dominance of the ex vivo response by HLA-C-restricted CMV-specific TCR beta clonotypes.

Trimming pared 0 bases from V and 3 bases from J, leaving 5 bases between. The germline CDR1 and CDR2 sequences are MGHRA and YSYEKL. The CDR3 runs 13 residues. MiXCR, applied by TCRdb to the reads, yields one record per CDR3 protein. The sample has about 360,000 distinct CDR3 sequences, 15% to 20% seen once; the top ten hold 8.7%. The table lists this clonotype with a few counts. Its target is not known. The V call is TRBV4-1, the J call TRBJ1-2; D uncertain. The clonotype originates from a human donor in good health (CMV status not recorded). Some clones in this sample may be carry-over from other donors' samples. Sequenced input: PBMCs. This CDR3 is CASSQEVDYGYTF. As DNA, the CDR3 is TGCGCCAGCAGCCAAGAGGTCGACTATGGCTACACCTTC.